This T cell receptor (beta chain) was sequenced for a study of cytomegalovirus exposure and HLA in healthy donors. Study in general: An early release of data contained 70 million to 95 million unique TCRs, which came from HLA-typed donors. Study-level points and caveats: Later on, a genetic analysis was performed. It linked a missense variant in DCLRE1C with V- and J-gene trimming of TCR beta. Reports indicated that the classifier achieved high specificity and sensitivity in diagnosing cytomegalovirus status. The Asian-associated ancestry cluster reportedly had fewer N-insertions than the approximately 670-donor mean in a later analysis.

Both 60 Vbeta primers and 13 Jbeta primers went into the PCR. Sequencing used immunoSEQ multiplex PCR; TCRdb keeps in-frame clones, though not all of them. The table lists about 31,000 clones, approximately 61% of them singletons. This clone was detected a few times. Antigen unknown. Looked up from germline, CDR1 is MDHEN and CDR2 is SYDVKM. Losses at the gene ends were 6 bases for V and 9 bases for J; bases not matched to a gene: 7. This CDR3 has 12 residues. The genes are TRBV28 and TRBJ1-1, with 7 positions matching TRBD1. The sample consisted of PBMCs. This TCR was recovered from a man aged 50-60 years in good health and CMV-seropositive. This chain's CDR3 is CASRGAGGKAFF. CDR3 coding DNA: TGTGCCAGCAGGGGGGCAGGGGGGAAAGCTTTCTTT.